This TCR beta chain comes out of a study of technical replicates of blood from several donors. The data were produced by immunoSEQ multiplex PCR, yet TCRdb's version contains in-frame clones alone and is incomplete. Here the sample spans approximately 73,000 clones, around 94% being singletons. The CDR3 contains 18 residues. V shed 1 base, J shed 1 base, and the junction held 6 bases outside the gene matches. Germline V gene data show CDR1 as SGHRS and CDR2 as YFSETQ. The sequence was obtained from a human donor in good health. Source material: T cells isolated from PBMCs. The genes are TRBV5-1 and TRBJ2-3; 13 nucleotides align to TRBD2. DNA for the CDR3: TGCGCCAGCAGCTTGACACTAGCGGGAGGGCCTCGCACAGATACGCAGTATTTT. This translates into CASSLTLAGGPRTDTQYF.